The 13 T cell receptor beta chains in this list originate from one sample, sequenced in a study of blood T cell repertoires in COVID-19. Sequencing used immunoSEQ multiplex PCR; TCRdb keeps in-frame clones, though not all of them. The sample contains some 210,000 clones, roughly 90% of which appear only once. Sequencing used peripheral blood. The source of these receptors is a man in his sixties who had recovered from COVID-19.

The rearrangement uses TRBV7-2 and TRBJ2-3; a weak D match, TRBD2 (6 bases). V was cut by 0 bases and J by 0 bases, with 10 bases left in between. Germline V gene data show CDR1 as SGHTA and CDR2 as FQGNSA. The CDR3 runs 16 residues. The CDR3 nucleotides read TGTGCCAGCAGCTTAGCCGGGGGAAAAAGCACAGATACGCAGTATTTT. Protein sequence: CASSLAGGKSTDTQYF.

This clone appeared a few times. The chain is built from TRBV19 and TRBJ2-7, with 7 bases fitting TRBD1. Germline CDR1 is LNHDA and CDR2 is SQIVND (reference sequence). This CDR3 is built from 15 residues. V shed 6 bases, J shed 0 bases, and the junction held 8 bases outside the gene matches. The DNA of the CDR3 is TGTGCCAGTAGACGCCAGGGGGTGAGCTCCTACGAGCAGTACTTC. Protein sequence: CASRRQGVSSYEQYF. The variable domain in full, with the rest retrieved from reference TRBV19 and TRBJ2-7, is DGGITQSPKYLFRKEGQNVTLSCEQNLNHDAMYWYRQDPGQGLRLIYYSQIVNDFQKGDIAEGYSVSREKKESFPLTVTSAQKNPTAFYLCASRRQGVSSYEQYFGPGTRLTVT.

The table lists this clone with a count of one. The CDR3 region is CASSEARGWKNIQYF. CDR3 nucleotides: TGTGCCAGCAGTGAAGCGCGGGGCTGGAAAAACATTCAGTACTTC. V is TRBV6-1 and J is TRBJ2-4, with D perhaps matching TRBD2 (6 bases). Germline-derived CDR1 and CDR2 are MNHNS and SASEGT. This CDR3 spans 15 amino acids. V gave up 0 bases and J gave up 4 bases, with 10 bases separating them.

This chain links TRBV10-2 with TRBJ2-5, with 8 positions matching TRBD1. V lost 6 bases, J lost 4 bases, and 10 bases stayed unmatched. Germline CDR1 and CDR2: WSHSY and SAAADI. The CDR3 length is 15 residues. The CDR3 region has the DNA TGCGCCAGCAGCATAACTCAGGGGGCATCAGAGACCCAGTACTTC. Translation gives CASSITQGASETQYF.

This chain connects TRBV9 to TRBJ2-7; D call uncertain. This CDR3 is 15 amino acids long. Germline CDR1 SGDLS, CDR2 YYNGEE. V was cut by 0 bases and J by 1 base, with 11 bases left in between. The CDR3 here is CASSVGAGQSYEQYF. The CDR3 DNA is TGTGCCAGCAGCGTAGGGGCAGGCCAATCCTACGAGCAGTACTTC.

This chain connects TRBV19 to TRBJ1-6; 7 nucleotides agree with TRBD1. Germline loops: CDR1 LNHDA, CDR2 SQIVND (reference sequence). This CDR3 comprises 14 residues. J lost 6 bases, V lost 3 bases, and 2 bases had no gene match. The CDR3 region has the DNA TGTGCCAGTAGTATCACAGGGGTTAATTCACCCCTCCACTTT. This translates into CASSITGVNSPLHF.

J is TRBJ2-2 and V is TRBV9, with unresolved D. V dropped 5 bases and J dropped 5 bases, with 10 bases sitting between them. The CDR3 runs to 13 residues. Looked up from germline, CDR1 is SGDLS and CDR2 is YYNGEE. The CDR3, as DNA: TGTGCCAGCAGGGCCTCCGGGACCGGGGAGCTGTTTTTT. Translating gives CASRASGTGELFF.

This chain uses TRBV5-8 with TRBJ2-1; the match to TRBD2 covers 11 bases. The CDR3 extends over 16 amino acids. V was pared by 0 bases and J by 2 bases, with 1 base of the junction left unmatched. CDR1 is SGHTS and CDR2 is YDEGEE in the germline V gene. CDR3 amino acids: CASSLDSGGAYNEQFF. The CDR3 nucleotides are TGTGCCAGCAGCTTGGATAGCGGGGGGGCCTACAATGAGCAGTTCTTC.

The genes are TRBV12-3 or TRBV12-4 and TRBJ1-2, with D perhaps TRBD1 (6 bases). The V and J ends lost 7 bases and 0 bases respectively, with 9 bases between them. CDR3 size: 13 residues. The CDR3 protein is CASTPGANYGYTF. The CDR3, as DNA: TGTGCCAGCACCCCAGGGGCTAACTATGGCTACACCTTC.

In regard to this clone: The sample has other DNA sequences that encode this CDR3 too. This sequence joins TRBV19 and TRBJ1-2; 10 bases agree with TRBD1. Germline values: CDR1 LNHDA, CDR2 SQIVND (reference sequence). The ends lost 5 bases at V and 2 bases at J; junction bases unmatched: 2. The CDR3 runs to 14 residues. The CDR3 nucleotides read TGTGCCAGTAGTCCGACAGGGGGCAACTATGGCTACACCTTC. Its protein is CASSPTGGNYGYTF.

V gene TRBV30 combines with J gene TRBJ1-3; 7 bases fit TRBD1. Unmatched junction bases numbered 6, after V lost 8 bases and J lost 2 bases. Germline CDR1 GTSNPN, CDR2 SVGIG (reference sequence). The CDR3 is 13 residues long. DNA of the CDR3: TGTGCCCGATCAGGGACAGCTGGAAACACCATATATTTT. Translating gives CARSGTAGNTIYF.

The V and J genes are TRBV3-1 (or the pseudogene TRBV3-2) and TRBJ2-6; unclear D gene. This CDR3 is built from 17 residues. Trimming left V 2 bases short and J 0 bases short, with 11 bases between. Germline V gives CDR1 LGHDT, CDR2 YNNKEL (reference sequence). The CDR3 DNA sequence: TGTGCCAGCAGCCAATTCGCTACCCTCTCTGGGGCCAACGTCCTGACTTTC. Residues: CASSQFATLSGANVLTF.

The table lists this clone with a count of one. This chain joins TRBV4-3 and TRBJ2-1; 8 positions agree with TRBD2. Germline CDR1 LGHNA, CDR2 YSLEER. This CDR3 is built from 16 residues. J lost 2 bases, V lost 0 bases, and 3 bases had no gene match. The CDR3 nucleotides are TGCGCCAGCAGCCAAGAAACTAGCGGAACCTACAATGAGCAGTTCTTC. It is translated as CASSQETSGTYNEQFF.